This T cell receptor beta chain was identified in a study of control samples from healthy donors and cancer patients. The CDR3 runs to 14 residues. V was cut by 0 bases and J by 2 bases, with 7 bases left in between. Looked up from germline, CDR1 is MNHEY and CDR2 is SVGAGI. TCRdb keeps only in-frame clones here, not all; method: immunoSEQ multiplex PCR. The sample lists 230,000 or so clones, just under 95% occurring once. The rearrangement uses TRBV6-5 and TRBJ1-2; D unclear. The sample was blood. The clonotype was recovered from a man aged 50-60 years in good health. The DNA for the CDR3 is TGTGCCAGCAGTTACTCCCGGCGAAACTATGGCTACACCTTC. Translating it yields CASSYSRRNYGYTF.